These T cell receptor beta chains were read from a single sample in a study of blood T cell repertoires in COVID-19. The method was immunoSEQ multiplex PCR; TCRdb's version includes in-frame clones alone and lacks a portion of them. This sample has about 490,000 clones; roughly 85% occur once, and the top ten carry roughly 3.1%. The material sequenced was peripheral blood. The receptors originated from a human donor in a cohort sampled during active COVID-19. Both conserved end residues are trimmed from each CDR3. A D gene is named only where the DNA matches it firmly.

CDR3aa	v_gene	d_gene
ASTRRTNEKLF	TRBV30	.
ASNDGGRNQPQH	TRBV27	.
ASSLSRGFDGYT	TRBV13	.
ASSSLGGESEAF	TRBV7-6	.
ASSESGQPVF	TRBV10-1	.
ASSGGTGRTDTQY	TRBV5-1	TRBD1
ASMEVTTYEQY	TRBV5-1	.
ASSEPGQHVATQY	TRBV7-9	TRBD1
ASSLGSGSRYGYT	TRBV7-2	.
ASSLEEQGKRQF	TRBV5-1	.
ASSQDVTGDTYGYT	TRBV4-3	TRBD1
SVETSFANTGELF	TRBV29-1	TRBD2
ASSRASSGSSYEQY	TRBV3-1/TRBV3-2	TRBD2
ASSHPTGKREKLF	TRBV4-3	TRBD1
ASREPQGRNEQY	TRBV19	.
ATSGDRNTEAF	TRBV24-1	TRBD1
ASSQEPGPLAKNIQY	TRBV3-1/TRBV3-2	.
ASSSYTTSGNTIY	TRBV7-2	.
ASSTKGTSGGYT	TRBV7-2	.
ASSLLGTVIYEQY	TRBV27	TRBD1
ASSQDRFREQY	TRBV4-2	.
ASSPPLEETQY	TRBV18	.
ASSEMGQITYEQY	TRBV6-1	TRBD1
ASSLDLFSYEQY	TRBV4-3	.
AISAGTGSGNTIY	TRBV10-3	TRBD1
ARSPLQTRNEAGELF	TRBV5-3	.
ASSLSPSGGAF	TRBV7-3	.
ASSLVPPAYEQY	TRBV7-9	.
ASSAGLAGETQY	TRBV5-1	TRBD2
ASSESRGQQY	TRBV25-1	.
SVGRDGGAYEQY	TRBV29-1	.
ASSYSGQGTDTQY	TRBV27	TRBD1
ASSLGGNYGYT	TRBV28	.
ATRAGALMNTEAF	TRBV15	.
ASEESGANVLT	TRBV12-3/TRBV12-4	.
ASSQDSTSANYGYT	TRBV4-2	.
ASSIRGYGNQPQH	TRBV19	.
ASSPLGSYNEQF	TRBV28	.
ASSLWGQGADTDTQY	TRBV27	.
ASSMRANYGYT	TRBV6-5	.
AWSAEAHRTNEKLF	TRBV30	.
AISEQGPFNEQF	TRBV10-3	.
ASSMDKAAYEQY	TRBV5-1	.
AWSAPRYSGNTIY	TRBV30	.
ASSGGPTGRSGNTIY	TRBV14	TRBD1
ASSGMGQGNQPQH	TRBV2	TRBD1
ASSLRSRVAGGRYNEQF	TRBV7-3	TRBD2
ASSALGGSGDHNEQF	TRBV18	.
ASSADLAGGLYNEQF	TRBV5-1	TRBD2
ASSVDGRGNGYT	TRBV9	.
ASSMWRGPTGELF	TRBV19	.
ASSLGQPYQPQH	TRBV5-5	.
ASSLDRGLSPLH	TRBV5-6	TRBD1
ASSLTGVYYGYT	TRBV7-9	TRBD1
ASSDPSGAAGEAF	TRBV2	.
ASSEAGGPLSDTQY	TRBV6-2/TRBV6-3	TRBD2
ASSLRIGGTGDNYGYT	TRBV27	TRBD1
ASSQEWGLAGDSDTQY	TRBV4-3	TRBD2